These 30 T cell receptor beta chains share one sample of origin, sequenced in a study of blood T cell repertoires in COVID-19 (dated by TCRdb to 2019 to 2021). The protocol used for the library was the immunoSEQ multiplex PCR assay. As stored in TCRdb, this immuneACCESS dataset retains in-frame rearrangements with V and J assigned. A fraction of the clones does not appear; measured against another copy, unresolved V genes explain less than half of the discrepancy, and the remainder lacks a known reason. The sample profile shows approximately 220,000 clones; 70% to 90% of them were found once. Roughly 4.5% of the sample belongs to the ten largest clones. Sequenced material: peripheral blood. These receptors were obtained from a man aged 45-65 years with acute or convalescent COVID-19.

The V gene is TRBV28, the J gene TRBJ1-2, with a possible D match to TRBD1 (6 bases). With 3 bases removed from V and 3 bases from J, the gap between germline ends came to 14 bases. The CDR3 covers 15 residues. Germline assignment: CDR1 MDHEN and CDR2 SYDVKM. The CDR3 loop is CASSFVGARDYGYTF. The CDR3 DNA reads TGTGCCAGCAGTTTTGTGGGGGCGCGAGACTATGGCTACACCTTC.

In its sample, this clone was seen once. V gene TRBV5-1 combines with J gene TRBJ1-6; 9 positions match TRBD1. V shed 4 bases and J 7 bases; nucleotides not matched to a gene: 0. There are 13 residues in the CDR3. Per germline, CDR1 SGHRS and CDR2 YFSETQ. The CDR3 protein is CASSTGGNSPLHF. CDR3 DNA sequence: TGCGCCAGCAGCACAGGGGGCAATTCACCCCTCCACTTT.

V usage is TRBV18 and J usage is TRBJ2-5; possibly TRBD2 for D (6 bases). Germline CDR1 and CDR2: KGHSH and LQKENI. V was cut by 6 bases and J by 5 bases, with 16 bases left in between. The CDR3 totals 14 residues. The CDR3 DNA follows: TGTGCCAGCTCGGACCGGGACTTTGGGGAGACCCAGTACTTC. Residues: CASSDRDFGETQYF. The full variable domain, rest sourced from reference TRBV18 and TRBJ2-5, is NAGVMQNPRHLVRRRGQEARLRCSPMKGHSHVYWYRQLPEEGLKFMVYLQKENIIDESGMPKERFSAEFPKEGPSILRIQQVVRGDSAAYFCASSDRDFGETQYFGPGTRLLVL.

The rearrangement uses TRBV5-4 and TRBJ1-2, with D unresolved. The CDR3 runs 14 residues. Between the trimmed V and J ends, which lost 6 bases and 5 bases, there was a span of 17 bases. Germline V CDR1 and CDR2: SGHNT, YYREEE (reference sequence). The CDR3 bases are TGTGCCAGCACCTCCGGGGAAGCTTTATATGGCTACACCTTC. Its protein product is CASTSGEALYGYTF.

The chain couples TRBV5-1 to TRBJ2-5, with D possibly being TRBD2 (7 bases). V lost 3 bases to trimming and J lost 2 bases, with 20 bases between them. There are 17 residues in the CDR3. Germline lookup yields CDR1 SGHRS and CDR2 YFSETQ. CDR3 residues: CASSSAGTGGLQETQYF. The CDR3 nucleotides are TGCGCCAGCAGCTCCGCCGGGACGGGGGGCCTACAAGAGACCCAGTACTTC. Looking up the rest from reference TRBV5-1 and TRBJ2-5 gives the full variable domain: KAGVTQTPRYLIKTRGQQVTLSCSPISGHRSVSWYQQTPGQGLQFLFEYFSETQRNKGNFPGRFSGRQFSNSRSEMNVSTLELGDSALYLCASSSAGTGGLQETQYFGPGTRLLVL.

The gene calls are TRBV6-6 and TRBJ1-1, with D unresolved. The CDR3 consists of 13 residues. The germline V and J ends were trimmed by 2 bases and 7 bases, with 11 bases remaining between them. Germline values: CDR1 MNHNY, CDR2 SVGAGI (reference sequence). CDR3 sequence (DNA): TGTGCCAGCAGTTACGGGCCGGGATATGAAGCTTTCTTT. It codes for CASSYGPGYEAFF.

V is TRBV7-9 and J is TRBJ2-1; TRBD1 might be the D (5 bases). V gave up 2 bases and J gave up 4 bases, with 15 bases separating them. Germline loops: CDR1 SEHNR, CDR2 FQNEAQ (reference sequence). The CDR3 extends over 16 amino acids. The CDR3 region is CASSLPGPDFYNEQFF. The CDR3 nucleotides are TGTGCCAGCAGCTTACCAGGGCCAGACTTTTACAATGAGCAGTTCTTC.

The rearrangement joins TRBV6-5 to TRBJ1-2, with D possibly TRBD1 on 6 matching bases. V was cut by 5 bases and J by 0 bases, with 10 bases left in between. The germline gives CDR1 MNHEY, CDR2 SVGAGI. The CDR3 contains 14 residues. The CDR3 loop is CASSPRTANYGYTF. CDR3 sequence (DNA): TGTGCCAGCAGTCCGCGGACAGCTAACTATGGCTACACCTTC.

The chain is built from TRBV7-6 and TRBJ1-6; no reliable D call. The ends were cut back, 1 base at V and 5 bases at J, with 9 bases in the middle. The CDR3 contains 15 residues. In germline, CDR1 is SGHVS, CDR2 FNYEAQ. CDR3 nucleotide sequence: TGTGCCAGCAGCTTAGTGGCGGCGAATAATTCACCCCTCCACTTT. Translating gives CASSLVAANNSPLHF.

This sequence joins TRBV6-5 and TRBJ2-1, with TRBD2 as a possible D gene (7 bases). Trimming removed 0 bases from V and 2 bases from J, with 11 bases in between. The germline V gene has CDR1 MNHEY and CDR2 SVGAGI. The CDR3 extends over 16 amino acids. For the CDR3, the DNA is TGTGCCAGCAGTTACTCGGCGGGGGCACCCTACAATGAGCAGTTCTTC. It encodes CASSYSAGAPYNEQFF.

The chain employs TRBV10-3 and TRBJ2-7, with D perhaps matching TRBD2 (6 bases). Germline CDR1 reads ENHRY; CDR2 reads SYGVKD. With 4 bases removed from V and 2 bases from J, the gap between germline ends came to 15 bases. The CDR3 sequence is 15 residues long. For the CDR3, the DNA is TGTGCCATCAGTGGACTGTCGGGAGAAACCTACGAGCAGTACTTC. Translation: CAISGLSGETYEQYF.

The V call is TRBV7-9, the J call TRBJ1-2, with 9 nucleotides matching TRBD1. The ends lost 5 bases at V and 7 bases at J; junction bases unmatched: 11. The CDR3 covers 15 residues. Looked up from germline, CDR1 is SEHNR and CDR2 is FQNEAQ (reference sequence). CDR3 amino acids: CASSRLGQGGSGYTF. Here the CDR3 DNA reads TGTGCCAGCAGCCGCCTGGGACAGGGTGGGAGTGGCTACACCTTC.

The rearrangement joins TRBV24-1 to TRBJ2-3, with 8 bases aligning to TRBD2. Germline-derived CDR1 and CDR2 are KGHDR and SFDVKD. The CDR3 sequence is 18 residues long. The J segment lost 0 bases and the V segment lost 3 bases, leaving 10 bases of the junction unmatched. In DNA form, the CDR3 reads TGTGCCACCAGTGATAGCAGGGCGGGGGGCCTAAGCACAGATACGCAGTATTTT. As protein: CATSDSRAGGLSTDTQYF.

The gene calls are TRBV25-1 and TRBJ2-2, with no clear D. Trimming left V 6 bases short and J 2 bases short, with 7 bases between. There are 13 residues in the CDR3. The V gene's germline CDR1 is MGHDK and CDR2 SYGVNS. CDR3 nucleotides: TGTGCCAGCAGGCTCAGAAACACCGGGGAGCTGTTTTTT. Protein sequence: CASRLRNTGELFF.

This clone was observed a few times. The chain employs TRBV7-3 and TRBJ1-1; no clear D. CDR1 is SGHTA and CDR2 is FQGTGA in the germline V gene. The CDR3 has 13 amino acids. Trimming cost V 3 bases and J 2 bases, with 7 bases left between them. The CDR3 here is CASSLGRNTEAFF. The CDR3 region has the DNA TGTGCCAGCAGCTTGGGCCGCAACACTGAAGCTTTCTTT. The full variable domain, with the rest looked up from reference TRBV7-3 and TRBJ1-1, is GAGVSQTPSNKVTEKGKYVELRCDPISGHTALYWYRQSLGQGPEFLIYFQGTGAADDSGLPNDRFFAVRPEGSVSTLKIQRTERGDSAVYLCASSLGRNTEAFFGQGTRLTVV.

This rearrangement joins TRBV9 to TRBJ1-2; possibly TRBD1 for D (5 bases). The V and J ends lost 0 bases and 7 bases respectively, with 13 bases between them. This CDR3 comprises 14 residues. Per the germline V gene, CDR1 is SGDLS and CDR2 is YYNGEE. DNA for the CDR3: TGTGCCAGCAGCGTAGGGTGGAGGGGCCCTGGCTACACCTTC. Protein: CASSVGWRGPGYTF.

About this clone: At the DNA level, this CDR3 is encoded by other sequences in the same sample as well. The CDR3 protein is CASSLEGQNTEAFF. The CDR3 bases are TGCGCCAGCAGCTTGGAGGGGCAGAACACTGAAGCTTTCTTT. The chain recombines TRBV5-1 with TRBJ1-1; perhaps TRBD1 as D (5 bases). Germline CDR1 is SGHRS and CDR2 is YFSETQ. This CDR3 region has 14 residues. Trimming pared 0 bases from V and 1 base from J, leaving 7 bases between.

This sequence joins TRBV12-3 or TRBV12-4 and TRBJ1-1, with D perhaps TRBD1 (5 bases). The CDR3 is 13 residues long. V was trimmed by 6 bases and J by 5 bases, leaving 13 bases between them. The CDR3 coding sequence is TGTGCCAGCAGCTACGGGGGTCGGACTGAAGCTTTCTTT. Residues: CASSYGGRTEAFF.

The J gene is TRBJ1-6, the V gene TRBV6-1; D gene unclear. The CDR3 totals 13 residues. Germline CDR1 and CDR2: MNHNS and SASEGT. With 1 base removed from V and 13 bases from J, the gap between germline ends came to 11 bases. The CDR3 coding sequence is TGTGCCAGCAGTGAAGGAGGCGATACGCCCCTCCACTTT. It is translated as CASSEGGDTPLHF.

The chain employs TRBV11-2 and TRBJ1-2, with D possibly matching TRBD1 (5 bases). CDR1 is SGHAT and CDR2 is FQNNGV in the germline V gene. The CDR3 extends over 14 amino acids. Trimming left V 2 bases short and J 4 bases short, with 11 bases between. The CDR3 spells CASSLPQGSYGYTF. The CDR3 DNA sequence: TGTGCCAGCAGCTTACCCCAGGGTAGCTATGGCTACACCTTC.

This chain joins TRBV5-1 and TRBJ2-2, with 9 bases identical to TRBD1. The trim removed 3 bases at V and 4 bases at J, leaving 10 bases unmatched. CDR1 is SGHRS, CDR2 YFSETQ, per germline. The length of the CDR3 is 17 residues. The CDR3 spells CASSSPHRGQGTGELFF. The CDR3 DNA reads as TGCGCCAGCAGCTCCCCCCACAGGGGGCAAGGCACCGGGGAGCTGTTTTTT.

V is TRBV15 and J is TRBJ1-2, with D tentatively TRBD1 (5 bases). Germline assignment: CDR1 LNHNV and CDR2 YYDKDF (reference sequence). Trimming shortened V by 0 bases and J by 5 bases, and 13 bases separated the two germline ends. The length of the CDR3 is 15 residues. CDR3 sequence reads: CATSRERHPGYGYTF. DNA for the CDR3: TGTGCCACCAGCAGAGAACGGCATCCAGGGTATGGCTACACCTTC.

The rearrangement links TRBV5-1 to TRBJ2-2; 7 nucleotides match TRBD1. In germline, CDR1 is SGHRS, CDR2 YFSETQ. This CDR3 has 14 amino acids. Trimming removed 0 bases from V and 6 bases from J; junction bases left unmatched: 2. The CDR3 DNA is TGCGCCAGCAGCTTGGTGCAGGGGGCCGGGGAGCTGTTTTTT. Protein: CASSLVQGAGELFF.

CDR3 region: CASSFSGLYNSPLHF. CDR3 bases: TGTGCCAGCAGCTTTTCCGGTCTCTATAATTCACCCCTCCACTTT. This chain joins TRBV5-8 and TRBJ1-6; D remains ambiguous. The CDR3 runs to 15 residues. V gave up 2 bases and J gave up 3 bases, with 9 bases separating them. CDR1 is SGHTS, CDR2 YDEGEE, per germline.

This rearrangement joins TRBV12-3 or TRBV12-4 to TRBJ1-1, with no clear D. The CDR3 is made up of 13 amino acids. V was shortened by 5 bases and J by 1 base, with 8 bases between the two germline ends. The CDR3 region has the DNA TGTGCCAGCAGTCTCACAGAGAACACTGAAGCTTTCTTT. Its protein product is CASSLTENTEAFF.

The rearrangement links TRBV4-1 to TRBJ2-1; D is possibly TRBD2 (5 bases). Germline V gene sequence: CDR1 MGHRA, CDR2 YSYEKL. The CDR3 is made up of 15 amino acids. Trimming left V 1 base short and J 2 bases short, with 9 bases between. As DNA, the CDR3 is TGCGCCAGCAGCCAAGCTCGAGGGCCCTACAATGAGCAGTTCTTC. Residues: CASSQARGPYNEQFF.

This chain links TRBV5-1 with TRBJ2-1, with 14 positions matching TRBD2. CDR3 length: 17 amino acids. The junction had 9 bases not matched to a gene; V was cut back by 1 base and J by 9 bases. Germline-derived CDR1 and CDR2 are SGHRS and YFSETQ. The CDR3 DNA reads TGCGCCAGCAGCTTGTCTGGGACTAGCGGGGGCTCGGGTGAGCAGTTCTTC. This encodes CASSLSGTSGGSGEQFF. Full variable domain (remainder filled in from reference TRBV5-1 and TRBJ2-1): KAGVTQTPRYLIKTRGQQVTLSCSPISGHRSVSWYQQTPGQGLQFLFEYFSETQRNKGNFPGRFSGRQFSNSRSEMNVSTLELGDSALYLCASSLSGTSGGSGEQFFGPGTRLTVL.

J is TRBJ1-5 and V is TRBV5-1; TRBD1 matches 8 bases. V lost 4 bases, J lost 7 bases, and 7 bases stayed unmatched. Looked up from germline, CDR1 is SGHRS and CDR2 is YFSETQ. CDR3 size: 14 residues. The CDR3 sequence: CASSTGTGEQPQHF. CDR3 nucleotides: TGCGCCAGCAGCACCGGGACAGGTGAACAGCCCCAGCATTTT.

This rearrangement joins TRBV5-1 to TRBJ1-6, with a possible D match to TRBD1 (6 bases). There are 15 residues in the CDR3. Trimming took 1 base from V and 5 from J, leaving 10 bases between them. Germline V gene data show CDR1 as SGHRS and CDR2 as YFSETQ. DNA of the CDR3: TGCGCCAGCAGCTTGACAGGGCCCGATAATTCACCCCTCCACTTT. Encoded protein: CASSLTGPDNSPLHF.

The chain recombines TRBV12-3 or TRBV12-4 with TRBJ1-6; D perhaps matches TRBD1 (5 bases). The CDR3 runs 13 residues. V was pared by 5 bases and J by 8 bases, with 10 bases between. The CDR3 coding sequence is TGTGCCAGCAGTACCGTAGGGGATTCACCCCTCCACTTT. Protein sequence: CASSTVGDSPLHF.